The source of this T cell receptor (beta chain) is a study of blood T cells in healthy people across ages. Study-level results: More naive CD4+ cells and higher diversity were found in long-lived than in aged donors.

The CDR3 is 14 amino acids. Germline CDR1 DFQATT, CDR2 SNEGSKA (reference sequence). V lost 5 bases and J lost 6; bases outside the gene matches: 9. Only a few counts were recorded for this clonotype. Its target is unknown. Primers used in a second PCR of about 6 to 11 cycles were a sample-barcoded 5' primer and a J-beta primer mix. TCRdb fed the 5' RACE reads into MiXCR, producing one record per CDR3 protein. The sample lists 1.8 million or so distinct CDR3 sequences, 30% to 40% seen once, with 23% in the top ten. The chain is built from TRBV20-1 and TRBJ2-1, with TRBD2 matching 8 bases. Sequenced sample: blood. This receptor was taken from a human donor in good health. CDR3 sequence (DNA): TGCAGTGCTGCAGGGCGGGGGGCCTGCAATGAGCAGTTCTTC. Amino acid sequence: CSAAGRGACNEQFF.